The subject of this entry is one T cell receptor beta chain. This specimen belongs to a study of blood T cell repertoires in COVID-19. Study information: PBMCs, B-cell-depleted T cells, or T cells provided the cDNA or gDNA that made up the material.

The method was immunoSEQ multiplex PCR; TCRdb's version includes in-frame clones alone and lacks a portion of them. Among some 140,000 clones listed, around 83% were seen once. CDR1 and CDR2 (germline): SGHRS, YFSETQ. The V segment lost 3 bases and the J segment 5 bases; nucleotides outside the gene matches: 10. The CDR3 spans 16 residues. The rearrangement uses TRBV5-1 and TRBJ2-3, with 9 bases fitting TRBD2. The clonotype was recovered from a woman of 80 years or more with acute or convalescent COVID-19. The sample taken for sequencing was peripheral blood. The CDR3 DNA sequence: TGCGCCAGCAGCTCCCTGAGCGGGGGGTTTGGAGATACGCAGTATTTT. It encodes CASSSLSGGFGDTQYF.